This T cell receptor (beta chain) was observed in a study of T-cell reconstitution after alpha-beta-depleted transplantation in children. The library targeted TCRbeta and was prepared with unique molecular identifiers. One entry per CDR3 protein, called by TCRdb with MiXCR from the PCR reads. The sample carries about 360,000 distinct CDR3 sequences, 13% recorded once. V lost 3 bases to trimming and J lost 5 bases, with 19 bases between them. The CDR3 runs 16 residues. This clonotype has a count of ten or more. The V gene is TRBV12-3 or TRBV12-4, the J gene TRBJ2-5, with a weak D call TRBD1 (5 bases). The clonotype comes from a human donor who donated a stem cell graft to a child with Fanconi anemia. Sequences were derived from PBMCs, sampled from the stem cell graft. This chain's CDR3 is CASSFGRPDSGETQYF. For the CDR3, the DNA is TGTGCCAGCAGTTTTGGGCGGCCCGACAGTGGGGAGACCCAGTACTTC.